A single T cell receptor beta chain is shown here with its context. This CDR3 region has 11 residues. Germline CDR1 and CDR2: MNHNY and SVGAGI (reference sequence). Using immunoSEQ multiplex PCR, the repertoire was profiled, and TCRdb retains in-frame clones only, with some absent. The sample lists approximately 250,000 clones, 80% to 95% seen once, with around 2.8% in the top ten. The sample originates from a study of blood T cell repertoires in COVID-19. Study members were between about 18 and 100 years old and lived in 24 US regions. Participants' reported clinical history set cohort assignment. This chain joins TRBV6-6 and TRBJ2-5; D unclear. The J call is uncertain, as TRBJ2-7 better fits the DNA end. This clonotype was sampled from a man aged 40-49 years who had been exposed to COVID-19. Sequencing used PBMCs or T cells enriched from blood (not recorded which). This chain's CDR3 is CASSPDYEQYF. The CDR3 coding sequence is TGTGCCAGCAGCCCCGACTACGAGCAGTACTTC.